These 7 T cell receptor beta chains came from one sample sequenced in a study of T cells after yellow fever vaccination. TCRdb re-analysed the 5' RACE reads in MiXCR, keeping a single row per CDR3 protein. The profile covers hundreds of thousands of distinct CDR3 sequences, with 9% to 15% appearing a single time and approximately 15% taken by the ten largest. This sample comprised PBMCs, obtained on the day of the yellow fever booster vaccination. These receptors originate from a man aged 25-45 years who received the YFV17D yellow fever vaccine.

Only a few counts were recorded for this clonotype. The DNA of the CDR3 is TGTGCCAGCAGTTACTCGATCAGCGGGAGATCTACGCAGTATTTT. It translates to CASSYSISGRSTQYF. The chain recombines TRBV6-5 with TRBJ2-3; TRBD2 aligns across 8 bases. The CDR3 contains 15 residues. Looked up from germline, CDR1 is MNHEY and CDR2 is SVGAGI. With 0 bases clipped from V and 8 bases from J, the junction kept 7 bases outside the gene matches.

The rearrangement links TRBV20-1 to TRBJ2-5; D is possibly TRBD1 or TRBD2 (5 bases each). The length of the CDR3 is 12 residues. Trimming removed 6 bases at V and 6 bases at J, with 14 bases between. Germline CDR1 DFQATT, CDR2 SNEGSKA (reference sequence). CDR3 DNA sequence: TGCAGTGCAAGTGTGGGGGTAAAGACCCAGTACTTC. Protein sequence: CSASVGVKTQYF.

In its sample, this clonotype was seen a few times. The J gene is TRBJ2-6, the V gene TRBV10-3, with D possibly TRBD1 on 6 matching bases. V was trimmed by 4 bases and J by 0 bases, leaving 10 bases between them. From germline, CDR1 is ENHRY and CDR2 SYGVKD. The CDR3 length is 16 residues. The CDR3 DNA reads TGTGCCATCAGTGGGAACAGGGACTCTGGGGCCAACGTCCTGACTTTC. Its protein product is CAISGNRDSGANVLTF.

The sample holds a few counts of this clonotype. V is TRBV5-6 and J is TRBJ2-3, with D perhaps assigned TRBD1 or TRBD2 (5 bases each). Trimming shortened V by 0 bases and J by 1 base, and 15 bases separated the two germline ends. The CDR3 loop spans 17 amino acids. The germline V gene encodes CDR1 SGHDT and CDR2 YYEEEE. The CDR3 protein is CASSLGDETPGTDTQYF. The CDR3, as DNA: TGTGCCAGCAGCTTGGGGGACGAGACACCGGGCACAGATACGCAGTATTTT.

This clonotype turned up a few times. The J gene is TRBJ2-1, the V gene TRBV4-2; 13 bases are a match to TRBD2. The CDR3 runs 17 residues. V shed 3 bases and J 1 base; nucleotides not matched to a gene: 3. Per the germline V gene, CDR1 is LGHNA and CDR2 is YNFKEQ. The CDR3 loop reads CASSQPTSGRSYNEQFF. DNA of the CDR3: TGTGCCAGCAGCCAGCCGACTAGCGGGAGGTCCTACAATGAGCAGTTCTTC.

This clonotype turned up a few times. CDR3 in amino acids: CAISEGRAQYF. CDR3 sequence (DNA): TGTGCCATCAGTGAGGGGAGAGCGCAGTACTTC. V and J are TRBV10-3 and TRBJ2-7; the D gene is possibly TRBD2 (5 bases). Germline V gives CDR1 ENHRY, CDR2 SYGVKD. This CDR3 has 11 residues. V was clipped by 2 bases and J by 9 bases, with 8 bases between them.

In its sample, this clonotype was seen many times. The rearrangement links TRBV25-1 to TRBJ2-2; no definite D call. This CDR3 contains 15 residues. Germline-derived CDR1 and CDR2 are MGHDK and SYGVNS. V lost 4 bases and J lost 1, with 10 bases in between. CDR3 in DNA: TGTGCCAGCAGTGGGCGGACCGGGAACACCGGGGAGCTGTTTTTT. Amino acid sequence: CASSGRTGNTGELFF.